This passage covers 20 T cell receptor beta chains from one sample sequenced in a study of CD8 T cells in Susac syndrome. Random-hexamer reverse transcription was applied to 0.5 to 1 ug RNA. TCRdb redid the calling of the immunoSEQ multiplex PCR reads with MiXCR, one entry per CDR3 protein. The profile shows 95,000 to 150,000 distinct CDR3 sequences, just under 95% of them singletons. The sequencing sample was made of CD8+ T cells from PBMCs. These receptors were taken from a human donor with Susac syndrome.

V usage is TRBV6-5 and J usage is TRBJ2-7; D unclear. The CDR3 spans 13 residues. Looked up from germline, CDR1 is MNHEY and CDR2 is SVGAGI. With 5 bases removed from V and 1 base from J, the gap between germline ends came to 9 bases. In nucleotides, the CDR3 is TGTGCCAGCAGTAAGGACGCTTCCTACGAGCAGTACTTC. The encoded protein is CASSKDASYEQYF.

The V call is TRBV2, the J call TRBJ1-5; perhaps TRBD1 as D (5 bases). This CDR3 is 17 amino acids long. The V gene lost 6 bases and the J gene lost 5 bases, with 23 bases spanning the gap. Germline values: CDR1 SNHLY, CDR2 FYNNEI. CDR3 loop: CASRELFGTMEDQPQHF. The CDR3 nucleotides are TGTGCCAGCAGGGAATTATTCGGGACGATGGAGGATCAGCCCCAGCATTTT.

The chain carries TRBV9 and TRBJ2-3; D is perhaps TRBD1 (5 bases). Between the trimmed V and J ends, which lost 3 bases and 0 bases, there was a span of 14 bases. This CDR3 spans 16 amino acids. Germline V gene sequence: CDR1 SGDLS, CDR2 YYNGEE. The CDR3 DNA sequence: TGTGCCAGCAGCGAAGACCAGGGTTCTAGCACAGATACGCAGTATTTT. Translating it yields CASSEDQGSSTDTQYF.

V and J are TRBV10-3 and TRBJ2-2; 8 positions match TRBD1. V lost 4 bases and J lost 6; bases outside the gene matches: 10. The CDR3 totals 16 residues. CDR1 is ENHRY and CDR2 is SYGVKD in the germline V gene. The DNA for the CDR3 is TGTGCCATCAGTGGGCTTCTGGGGACAGGTTCCGGGGAGCTGTTTTTT. Its protein is CAISGLLGTGSGELFF.

This chain uses TRBV11-2 with TRBJ2-5; the match to TRBD2 covers 7 bases. In germline, CDR1 is SGHAT, CDR2 FQNNGV. V dropped 5 bases and J dropped 5; count of bases not matched to a gene: 11. The CDR3 totals 15 residues. The CDR3 nucleotides are TGTGCCAGCAGCCCACGGGGGGAAGGTGTGGAGACCCAGTACTTC. This translates into CASSPRGEGVETQYF.

The rearrangement joins TRBV11-2 to TRBJ2-1; D gene uncertain. Looked up from germline, CDR1 is SGHAT and CDR2 is FQNNGV. The V gene lost 5 bases and the J gene lost 0 bases, with 11 bases spanning the gap. The CDR3 extends over 15 amino acids. The CDR3 spells CASSPDRSSYNEQFF. The CDR3 region has the DNA TGTGCCAGCAGCCCGGACCGGAGCTCCTACAATGAGCAGTTCTTC.

CDR3 nucleotides: TGTGCCAGCAGTTTCGCAGGGGGCACTGAAGCTTTCTTT. This gives the protein CASSFAGGTEAFF. This chain uses TRBV27 with TRBJ1-1; 7 bases fit TRBD1. Per germline, CDR1 MNHEY and CDR2 SMNVEV (reference sequence). This CDR3 comprises 13 residues. V lost 3 bases and J lost 4; bases outside the gene matches: 2.

In regard to this clonotype: Compared with germline, one end of the junction differs, possibly owing to a read error. This rearrangement joins TRBV2 to TRBJ2-5, with no clear D. CDR1 SNHLY and CDR2 FYNNEI come from the germline V gene. The CDR3 extends over 11 amino acids. The DNA of the CDR3 is TGTGCCAGTAGTGATCAAGAGACCCAGTACTTC. It translates to CASSDQETQYF.

V gene TRBV2 combines with J gene TRBJ2-7, with no clear D. The germline CDR1 and CDR2 sequences are SNHLY and FYNNEI. The CDR3 runs 14 residues. V dropped 3 bases and J dropped 0 bases, with 9 bases sitting between them. Here the CDR3 reads CASSDNRYSYEQYF. The CDR3 nucleotides are TGTGCCAGCAGTGACAACCGGTACTCCTACGAGCAGTACTTC. The whole variable domain, filled in from reference TRBV2 and TRBJ2-7, reads EPEVTQTPSHQVTQMGQEVILRCVPISNHLYFYWYRQILGQKVEFLVSFYNNEISEKSEIFDDQFSVERPDGSNFTLKIRSTKLEDSAMYFCASSDNRYSYEQYFGPGTRLTVT.

A word on this clonotype: Compared with germline, one end of the junction differs, possibly owing to a read error. The V gene is TRBV10-1, the J gene TRBJ2-7; TRBD1 might be the D (6 bases). From germline, CDR1 is WNHNN and CDR2 SYGVQD (reference sequence). There are 13 residues in the CDR3. The CDR3 sequence is CASSGGATAEQYF. For the CDR3, the DNA is TGCGCCAGTAGTGGGGGCGCGACCGCCGAGCAGTACTTC.

In its sample, this clonotype was seen once. This chain joins TRBV27 and TRBJ2-7; 8 nucleotides line up with TRBD2. The CDR3 is 14 residues long. Germline CDR1 reads MNHEY; CDR2 reads SMNVEV (reference sequence). The V gene end was trimmed by 4 bases and the J gene end by 0 bases; junction bases not matched to a gene: 2. CDR3 bases: TGTGCCAGCAGTTCGGGGGGGGCCTCCTACGAGCAGTACTTC. Translating gives CASSSGGASYEQYF.

V is TRBV9 and J is TRBJ2-1; D is perhaps TRBD2 (6 bases). CDR1 and CDR2 from the germline V gene are SGDLS and YYNGEE. This CDR3 region has 15 residues. Trimming removed 3 bases at V and 3 bases at J, with 13 bases between. This CDR3 reads CASSDDGTHYNEQFF. CDR3 in DNA: TGTGCCAGCAGCGATGACGGGACTCACTACAATGAGCAGTTCTTC.

The V and J genes are TRBV7-9 and TRBJ1-2; no reliable D call. Germline lookup yields CDR1 SEHNR and CDR2 FQNEAQ (reference sequence). This CDR3 is built from 13 residues. Between the trimmed V and J ends, which lost 3 bases and 5 bases, there was a span of 10 bases. CDR3 amino acids: CASSLRVDYGYTF. In DNA, the CDR3 is TGTGCCAGCAGCTTGAGAGTTGATTATGGCTACACCTTC.

The chain uses TRBV6-5 and TRBJ2-7; D ambiguous. Germline CDR1 and CDR2: MNHEY and SVGAGI. V was shortened by 7 bases and J by 5 bases, with 15 bases between the two germline ends. The CDR3 totals 13 residues. The CDR3 DNA sequence: TGTGCCAGCACCCACCCCCTAGACCACGAGCAGTACTTC. Protein product: CASTHPLDHEQYF.

The chain employs TRBV9 and TRBJ2-7; D remains unclear. CDR3 size: 14 residues. CDR1 is SGDLS and CDR2 is YYNGEE in the germline V gene. Trimming took 0 bases from V and 0 from J, leaving 7 bases between them. This CDR3 is CASSVGEPSYEQYF. The CDR3 nucleotides read TGTGCCAGCAGCGTAGGGGAACCCTCCTACGAGCAGTACTTC.

The chain links TRBV5-6 to TRBJ1-5; no firm D call. Germline V gene data show CDR1 as SGHDT and CDR2 as YYEEEE. The CDR3 sequence is 14 residues long. V was cut by 0 bases and J by 11 bases, with 15 bases left in between. CDR3 bases: TGTGCCAGCAGCTTGGATCCGGGAAGTCGATCCCAGCATTTT. Its translation: CASSLDPGSRSQHF. Together with reference TRBV5-6 and TRBJ1-5, the CDR3 gives the full variable domain: DAGVTQSPTHLIKTRGQQVTLRCSPKSGHDTVSWYQQALGQGPQFIFQYYEEEERQRGNFPDRFSGHQFPNYSSELNVNALLLGDSALYLCASSLDPGSRSQHFGDGTRLSIL.

In DNA, the CDR3 is TGTGCCAGCAGCTTAACGGGGGGGCCGGTTGAGCAGTTCTTC. Translating gives CASSLTGGPVEQFF. The chain has TRBV11-2 and TRBJ2-1, with 8 bases aligning to TRBD2. The germline V gene encodes CDR1 SGHAT and CDR2 FQNNGV. The V and J ends lost 2 bases and 9 bases, in that order; junction bases with no gene match: 6. There are 14 residues in the CDR3. Filled out from reference TRBV11-2 and TRBJ2-1, the complete variable domain reads EAGVAQSPRYKIIEKRQSVAFWCNPISGHATLYWYQQILGQGPKLLIQFQNNGVVDDSQLPKDRFSAERLKGVDSTLKIQPAKLEDSAVYLCASSLTGGPVEQFFGPGTRLTVL.

The rearrangement joins TRBV4-2 to TRBJ1-5; D not resolved. The CDR3 runs 16 residues. Germline V lookup: CDR1 LGHNA, CDR2 YNFKEQ. V dropped 1 base and J dropped 0 bases, with 10 bases sitting between them. This chain's CDR3 is CASSQGGTSSNQPQHF. DNA of the CDR3: TGTGCCAGCAGCCAAGGAGGCACAAGTAGCAATCAGCCCCAGCATTTT.

The DNA of the CDR3 is TGTGCCACCAGCAGAGTAGGGGGTCCCAGCACAGATACGCAGTATTTT. It translates to CATSRVGGPSTDTQYF. The chain is built from TRBV15 and TRBJ2-3; the D gene is possibly TRBD1 (6 bases). This CDR3 contains 16 residues. CDR1 and CDR2 from the germline V gene are LNHNV and YYDKDF (reference sequence). Trimming cost V 1 base and J 0 bases, with 11 bases left between them.

This clonotype was seen just once. The chain joins TRBV7-7 to TRBJ2-7; the D is unclear. Trimming removed 10 bases at V and 5 bases at J, with 6 bases between. CDR1 and CDR2 (germline): SSHAT, FNYEAQ (reference sequence). This CDR3 has 9 amino acids. CDR3 residues: CAKVHEQYF. CDR3 DNA: TGTGCCAAAGTCCACGAGCAGTACTTC.